These T cell receptor beta chains were read from a single sample in a study of T cell repertoires in cytomegalovirus infection. TCRdb reanalysed the reads using MiXCR and keeps one entry per CDR3 protein. Among hundreds of thousands of distinct CDR3 sequences listed, approximately 31% were seen once. These receptors are not linked to any known antigen. Sequencing was performed on cultured CD8+ T cells from PBMCs, taken from culture after CMV antigen stimulation. Every receptor here comes from a human donor in good health (CMV status not recorded). Some clones in this sample may be carry-over from other donors' samples. The CDR3 runs from the conserved cysteine through the conserved F or W. The D gene is left open where the match is weak. Some rows mark clone size as missing; the rest say once, few, many or name a class of expanded clone.

TRBV6-5,TRBJ1-1,NA,NA,15,TGTGCCAGCAGTTACTTCGGTGGCGGGAACACTGAAGCTTTCTTT,CASSYFGGGNTEAFF
TRBV15,TRBJ1-1,NA,NA,13,TGTACCACCAGCCAGACTTGGAGCACTGAAGCTTTCTTT,CTTSQTWSTEAFF
TRBV6-6,TRBJ1-2,few,NA,15,TGTGCCAGCAGTTACTCCCCCACTAACCTCTATGGCTACACCTTC,CASSYSPTNLYGYTF
TRBV7-2,TRBJ1-1,NA,NA,13,TGTGCCAGCAGCGTCCAGGGGTTGACTGAAGCTTTCTTT,CASSVQGLTEAFF
TRBV27,TRBJ1-5,few,NA,14,TGTGCCAGCAGTTTAAGGGCTCGGGGACAGCCCCAGCATTTT,CASSLRARGQPQHF
TRBV6-5,TRBJ1-2,NA,NA,15,TGTGCCAGCATCCTAGCGGGCCTCCTCGGATGGGGCTACACCTTC,CASILAGLLGWGYTF
TRBV7-2,TRBJ2-1,many,NA,15,TGTGCCAGCAGCTTCGCGGGGGCCCCCTACAATGAGCAGTTCTTC,CASSFAGAPYNEQFF
TRBV27,TRBJ1-5,NA,NA,16,TGTGCCAGCAGTCGGCAGGCAGGGGCGGCCGATCAGCCCCAGCATTTT,CASSRQAGAADQPQHF
TRBV6-5,TRBJ1-2,many,NA,15,TGTGCCAGCAGTTACTCACTGGGGGGTAACTATGGCTACACCTTC,CASSYSLGGNYGYTF
TRBV20-1,TRBJ2-5,NA,NA,11,TGCAGTGCTCGAGAGGCAGAGACCCAGTACTTC,CSAREAETQYF
TRBV6-2/TRBV6-3,TRBJ1-5,many,NA,15,TGTGCCAGCAGATCGGACGGACCTAGCAATCAGCCCCAGCATTTT,CASRSDGPSNQPQHF
TRBV19,TRBJ1-1,few,NA,16,TGTGCCAGTAGTACCCCGGGCCTCCTATTGGACACTGAAGCTTTCTTT,CASSTPGLLLDTEAFF
TRBV6-6,TRBJ2-3,NA,TRBD1,15,TGTGCCAGCAGTTACGTAGGACAGGGGCCAGATACGCAGTATTTT,CASSYVGQGPDTQYF
TRBV27,TRBJ2-4,NA,NA,16,TGTGCCAGCAGTTCCCCGGCAGGGTTAGCCAAAAACATTCAGTACTTC,CASSSPAGLAKNIQYF
TRBV7-8,TRBJ2-7,NA,NA,13,TGTGCCAGCAGCTTAGGGGTGAGCCGGGAGCAGTACTTC,CASSLGVSREQYF
TRBV4-1,TRBJ1-6,NA,NA,15,TGCGCCAGCAGCCAAGATGGGGGGAAGTTCGCACCCCTCCACTTT,CASSQDGGKFAPLHF
TRBV4-2,TRBJ1-1,NA,NA,15,TGTGCCAGCAGCCTAGAGATATTATCGAACACTGAAGCTTTCTTT,CASSLEILSNTEAFF
TRBV5-1,TRBJ2-2,NA,NA,15,TGCGCCAGCAGCCTTTGGACCGGCAAGGGCGGGGAGCTGTTTTTT,CASSLWTGKGGELFF
TRBV5-6,TRBJ1-2,NA,NA,13,TGTGCCAGCAGCTTACCCCCTAACTATGGCTACACCTTC,CASSLPPNYGYTF
TRBV19,TRBJ1-6,NA,NA,16,TGTGCCAGTAGTGCGGACATGAGCTCCTATAATTCACCCCTCCACTTT,CASSADMSSYNSPLHF
TRBV7-8,TRBJ1-5,NA,TRBD1,16,TGTGCCAGCAGCTTGGGACAGGGGAAGGGCAATCAGCCCCAGCATTTT,CASSLGQGKGNQPQHF
TRBV4-1,TRBJ2-4,NA,NA,15,TGCGCCAGCAGCCAAGATCGGGATGCCAAAAACATTCAGTACTTC,CASSQDRDAKNIQYF
TRBV24-1,TRBJ1-5,many,NA,17,TGTGCCACCAGTGATTTGGGGGCAGGGGTTTTCCGCCAGCCCCAGCATTTT,CATSDLGAGVFRQPQHF
TRBV27,TRBJ1-5,few,NA,12,TGTGCCAGCAGTCACCCAGATCAGCCCCAGCATTTT,CASSHPDQPQHF
TRBV6-8,TRBJ1-2,NA,NA,15,TGTGCCAGCAGTTACGGGCATGGTGATAACTATGGCTACACCTTC,CASSYGHGDNYGYTF
TRBV6-6,TRBJ2-2,NA,NA,12,TGTGCCAGCCTCGGGAGAACCGGGGAGCTGTTTTTT,CASLGRTGELFF
TRBV18,TRBJ1-2,NA,TRBD1,15,TGTGCCAGCTCACCGGGTGACAGGGTAGACTATGGCTACACCTTC,CASSPGDRVDYGYTF
TRBV6-5,TRBJ1-5,NA,NA,14,TGTGCCAGCAGTTACTCGTCGTGGAGTCAGCCCCAGCATTTT,CASSYSSWSQPQHF
TRBV29-1,TRBJ2-3,few,NA,10,TGCAGCTTCCTCGGGCGTACGCAGTATTTT,CSFLGRTQYF
TRBV15,TRBJ2-3,few,NA,14,TGTGCCACCAGCAGAGCAGGGAACACAGATACGCAGTATTTT,CATSRAGNTDTQYF
TRBV27,TRBJ1-1,NA,NA,15,TGTGCCAGCAGTTTAAGAGGTAGCCAGGCCACTGAAGCTTTCTTT,CASSLRGSQATEAFF
TRBV2,TRBJ2-6,NA,NA,15,TGTGCCAGCAGTGAGAGGACCTCTGGGGCCAACGTCCTGACTTTC,CASSERTSGANVLTF
TRBV5-1,TRBJ2-1,NA,NA,14,TGCGCCAGCAGCTTCAGGAATACCTACAATGAGCAGTTCTTC,CASSFRNTYNEQFF
TRBV6-2/TRBV6-3,TRBJ1-5,NA,TRBD1,15,TGTGCCAGCAGACGACAGGGGGCTTTTGATCAGCCCCAGCATTTT,CASRRQGAFDQPQHF
TRBV7-9,TRBJ2-5,NA,NA,14,TGTGCCAGCAGCCCAGGCCAGGTCCAAGAGACCCAGTACTTC,CASSPGQVQETQYF